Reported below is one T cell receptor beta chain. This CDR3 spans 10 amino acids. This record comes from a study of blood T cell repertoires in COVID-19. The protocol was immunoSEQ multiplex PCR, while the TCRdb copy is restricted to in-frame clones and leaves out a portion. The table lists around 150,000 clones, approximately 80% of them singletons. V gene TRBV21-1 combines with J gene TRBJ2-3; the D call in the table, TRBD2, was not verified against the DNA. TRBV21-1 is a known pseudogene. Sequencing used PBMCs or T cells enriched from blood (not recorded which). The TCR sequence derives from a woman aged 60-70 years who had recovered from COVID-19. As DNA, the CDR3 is TGTGCCAGCAAGAGAGATACGCAGTATTTT. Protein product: CASKRDTQYF.